Shown below are 23 T cell receptor beta chains from a single sample sequenced in a study of shared clonotypes between healthy human individuals. Assay used: immunoSEQ multiplex PCR; TCRdb lists only in-frame clones, some missing. Among around 95,000 clones listed, 67% were seen once. The sequenced sample consisted of memory CD8+ T cells sorted from blood. Subset defined: CD45RO+ cells pooled with CCR7-negative TemRA cells. The receptors were gathered from a man between 25 and 39 years old in good health.

The sample holds a few counts of this clone. The CDR3 loop reads CASSETHEGTGKETQYF. The CDR3 nucleotides are TGTGCCAGCAGTGAAACGCACGAGGGGACAGGGAAAGAGACCCAGTACTTC. The V and J genes are TRBV25-1 and TRBJ2-5, with 9 bases identical to TRBD1. V shed 2 bases and J 3 bases; nucleotides not matched to a gene: 10. The CDR3 loop spans 17 amino acids. Looked up from germline, CDR1 is MGHDK and CDR2 is SYGVNS.

The CDR3 nucleotides are TGTGCCAGCAGCCAAGGGCGATCGGGTTTAGGCGAGCAGTACTTC. It yields the protein CASSQGRSGLGEQYF. The gene calls are TRBV14 and TRBJ2-7; D uncertain. V was clipped by 1 base and J by 6 bases, with 16 bases between them. This CDR3 is built from 15 residues. From germline, CDR1 is SGHDN and CDR2 FVKESK.

The chain is built from TRBV27 and TRBJ2-7; D is ambiguous. This CDR3 spans 13 amino acids. Looked up from germline, CDR1 is MNHEY and CDR2 is SMNVEV (reference sequence). The ends were cut back, 5 bases at V and 3 bases at J, with 11 bases in the middle. The CDR3 nucleotides read TGTGCCAGCAGTCGTCAATCCCGCTACGAGCAGTACTTC. The encoded protein is CASSRQSRYEQYF.

The V and J genes are TRBV25-1 and TRBJ2-7; 9 positions match TRBD1. This CDR3 region has 14 residues. The V segment lost 6 bases and the J segment 4 bases; nucleotides outside the gene matches: 7. The germline V gene has CDR1 MGHDK and CDR2 SYGVNS. The CDR3 sequence: CASRYEGQGYEQYF. The DNA of the CDR3 is TGTGCCAGCAGATACGAAGGACAGGGGTACGAGCAGTACTTC.

This clone was observed a handful of times. The chain carries TRBV7-9 and TRBJ2-1, with a possible D match to TRBD1 (5 bases). The CDR3 extends over 15 amino acids. CDR1 and CDR2 (germline): SEHNR, FQNEAQ (reference sequence). V dropped 7 bases and J dropped 0 bases, with 13 bases sitting between them. The CDR3 nucleotides read TGTGCCAGCAATGACAGATACGACTCCTACAATGAGCAGTTCTTC. Its protein product is CASNDRYDSYNEQFF.

This rearrangement joins TRBV19 to TRBJ1-5, with unresolved D. The CDR3 extends over 14 amino acids. Germline V lookup: CDR1 LNHDA, CDR2 SQIVND (reference sequence). V was pared by 3 bases and J by 1 base, with 7 bases between. This CDR3 reads CASSIQVSNQPQHF. The CDR3 bases are TGTGCCAGTAGTATTCAGGTCAGCAATCAGCCCCAGCATTTT.

The chain recombines TRBV28 with TRBJ1-5; weak D call: TRBD1 (5 bases). This CDR3 is built from 14 residues. CDR1 and CDR2 from the germline V gene are MDHEN and SYDVKM. V lost 6 bases and J lost 9, with 18 bases in between. DNA for the CDR3: TGTGCCAGCAGGGGACGGGTCTCCAGGTTGCCCCAGCATTTT. As protein: CASRGRVSRLPQHF.

V and J are TRBV28 and TRBJ2-5; D gene ambiguous. CDR3 size: 13 residues. CDR1 and CDR2 from the germline V gene are MDHEN and SYDVKM. V lost 3 bases to trimming and J lost 0 bases, with 5 bases between them. In nucleotides, the CDR3 is TGTGCCAGCAGTTTGCCGAACCAAGAGACCCAGTACTTC. Protein product: CASSLPNQETQYF. Full variable domain (outside the CDR3, taken from reference TRBV28 and TRBJ2-5): DVKVTQSSRYLVKRTGEKVFLECVQDMDHENMFWYRQDPGLGLRLIYFSYDVKMKEKGDIPEGYSVSREKKERFSLILESASTNQTSMYLCASSLPNQETQYFGPGTRLLVL.

DNA for the CDR3: TGTGCCAGCAGCGGCGACAGCGCACTGGTTTGTCAGCCCCAGCATTTT. Translating gives CASSGDSALVCQPQHF. V gene TRBV11-1 combines with J gene TRBJ1-5, with TRBD1 as a possible D gene (5 bases). Germline V gene sequence: CDR1 SGHAT, CDR2 FQDESV (reference sequence). The ends were cut back, 5 bases at V and 6 bases at J, with 20 bases in the middle. The length of the CDR3 is 16 residues.

The V gene is TRBV9, the J gene TRBJ2-7; the match to TRBD2 covers 7 bases. The CDR3 is made up of 14 amino acids. Germline V gene data show CDR1 as SGDLS and CDR2 as YYNGEE. The V and J ends lost 2 bases and 0 bases, in that order; junction bases with no gene match: 2. The CDR3 sequence is CASSVRGSSYEQYF. For the CDR3, the DNA is TGTGCCAGCAGCGTCCGCGGGAGCTCCTACGAGCAGTACTTC.

V and J are TRBV5-4 and TRBJ2-3; 13 nucleotides line up with TRBD2. CDR3 length equals 15 residues. V was pared by 0 bases and J by 5 bases, with 0 bases of the junction left unmatched. Germline lookup yields CDR1 SGHNT and CDR2 YYREEE (reference sequence). The CDR3: CASSLGLAGGDTQYF. CDR3 nucleotide sequence: TGTGCCAGCAGCTTGGGACTAGCGGGAGGAGATACGCAGTATTTT. The full variable domain, its missing parts supplied by reference TRBV5-4 and TRBJ2-3, is ETGVTQSPTHLIKTRGQQVTLRCSSQSGHNTVSWYQQALGQGPQFIFQYYREEENGRGNFPPRFSGLQFPNYSSELNVNALELDDSALYLCASSLGLAGGDTQYFGPGTRLTVL.

The gene calls are TRBV14 and TRBJ2-7; possibly TRBD2 for D (5 bases). V lost 0 bases, J lost 1 base, and 10 bases lay in between. The germline CDR1 and CDR2 sequences are SGHDN and FVKESK. CDR3 length: 15 amino acids. CDR3 coding DNA: TGTGCCAGCAGCCAAGATTCGGGAATTTCCTACGAGCAGTACTTC. This codes for CASSQDSGISYEQYF.

This clone has ten or more counts. The CDR3, as DNA: TGTGCCAGCAGCGCAACGGGACTAGCGGGTGACAATGAGCAGTTCTTC. Encoded protein: CASSATGLAGDNEQFF. V usage is TRBV11-2 and J usage is TRBJ2-1; 12 bases fit TRBD2. V was clipped by 5 bases and J by 5 bases; unmatched bases: 7. CDR3 size: 16 residues. Germline CDR1 is SGHAT and CDR2 is FQNNGV.

The rearrangement links TRBV7-6 to TRBJ1-1; TRBD1 agrees at 7 bases. CDR3 length: 15 residues. V gave up 5 bases and J gave up 0 bases; unmatched junction bases: 6. Germline V CDR1 and CDR2: SGHVS, FNYEAQ. The CDR3 spells CASSTTGDMNTEAFF. In DNA, the CDR3 is TGTGCCAGCAGCACCACAGGGGATATGAACACTGAAGCTTTCTTT.

This chain links TRBV6-4 with TRBJ2-2; 8 nucleotides line up with TRBD1. CDR1 MRHNA and CDR2 SNTAGT come from the germline V gene. The CDR3 covers 16 residues. V shed 0 bases, J shed 0 bases, and the junction held 0 bases outside the gene matches. The CDR3 DNA sequence: TGTGCCAGCAGTGACTCGGGACAGGCGAACACCGGGGAGCTGTTTTTT. Translated: CASSDSGQANTGELFF.

The V and J genes are TRBV29-1 and TRBJ1-1; 8 bases are a match to TRBD1. This CDR3 region has 14 residues. Germline lookup yields CDR1 SQVTM and CDR2 ANQGSEA. V lost 6 bases to trimming and J lost 5 bases; unmatched junction nucleotides: 11. CDR3 sequence reads: CSVARQGPGTEAFF. The CDR3 nucleotides read TGCAGCGTAGCACGACAGGGGCCGGGAACTGAAGCTTTCTTT.

This clone was recorded a few times. This chain joins TRBV6-5 and TRBJ2-1, with D tentatively TRBD2 (7 bases). This CDR3 is 14 amino acids long. The V gene's germline CDR1 is MNHEY and CDR2 SVGAGI. V gave up 8 bases and J gave up 8 bases, with 19 bases separating them. CDR3: CASRSGGPVDEQFF. The DNA for the CDR3 is TGTGCCAGCCGTTCCGGGGGGCCCGTCGATGAGCAGTTCTTC.

Worth noting for this clone: A read error is likely here: a far larger clone is one base away. V gene TRBV10-2 combines with J gene TRBJ2-1, with D possibly being TRBD2 (6 bases). This CDR3 is built from 14 residues. Deletions cut 2 bases from V and 2 bases from J, with 7 bases between. CDR1 and CDR2 (germline): WSHSY, SAAADI. The CDR3 nucleotides read TGCGCCAGCAGTGAGCGGGAGCCCTACAATGAGCAGTTCTTC. This encodes CASSEREPYNEQFF.

J is TRBJ2-1 and V is TRBV25-1; D possibly corresponds to TRBD2 (6 bases). The ends were cut back, 6 bases at V and 6 bases at J, with 9 bases in the middle. CDR1 MGHDK and CDR2 SYGVNS come from the germline V gene. CDR3 length: 12 amino acids. CDR3: CASRSLANEQFF. The CDR3 DNA sequence: TGTGCCAGCAGGTCACTAGCCAATGAGCAGTTCTTC.

This clone was seen more than once but under ten times. V usage is TRBV25-1 and J usage is TRBJ2-2; D call uncertain. The CDR3 consists of 12 residues. V shed 3 bases and J shed 7 bases, with 6 bases lying between them. From germline, CDR1 is MGHDK and CDR2 SYGVNS. The CDR3 protein is CASSDTGGELFF. CDR3 in DNA: TGTGCCAGCAGTGATACCGGCGGGGAGCTGTTTTTT.

This sequence joins TRBV20-1 and TRBJ2-7, with no clear D. Germline-derived CDR1 and CDR2 are DFQATT and SNEGSKA (reference sequence). The CDR3 length is 11 residues. Trimming removed 3 bases from V and 6 bases from J, with 9 bases in between. CDR3 sequence (DNA): TGCAGTGCTAGTCCTGCAACCGAGCAGTACTTC. Protein product: CSASPATEQYF.

V gene TRBV27 combines with J gene TRBJ1-1, with TRBD1 matching over 7 bases. CDR3 length: 15 amino acids. Losses at the gene ends were 1 base for V and 0 bases for J; bases not matched to a gene: 2. The germline V gene encodes CDR1 MNHEY and CDR2 SMNVEV (reference sequence). The CDR3: CASSLYGTVNTEAFF. CDR3 in DNA: TGTGCCAGCAGTTTATACGGGACAGTGAACACTGAAGCTTTCTTT.

The V and J genes are TRBV5-5 and TRBJ2-2, with TRBD1 identical over 7 bases. The germline gives CDR1 SGHKS, CDR2 YYEKEE (reference sequence). After removal of 0 bases from V and 6 bases from J, the junction contained 5 bases not matched to a gene. This CDR3 has 15 residues. This chain's CDR3 is CASSLGQGWAGELFF. The CDR3 nucleotides are TGTGCCAGCAGCTTGGGACAGGGTTGGGCCGGGGAGCTGTTTTTT. Filled out from reference TRBV5-5 and TRBJ2-2, the complete variable domain reads DAGVTQSPTHLIKTRGQQVTLRCSPISGHKSVSWYQQVLGQGPQFIFQYYEKEERGRGNFPDRFSARQFPNYSSELNVNALLLGDSALYLCASSLGQGWAGELFFGEGSRLTVL.